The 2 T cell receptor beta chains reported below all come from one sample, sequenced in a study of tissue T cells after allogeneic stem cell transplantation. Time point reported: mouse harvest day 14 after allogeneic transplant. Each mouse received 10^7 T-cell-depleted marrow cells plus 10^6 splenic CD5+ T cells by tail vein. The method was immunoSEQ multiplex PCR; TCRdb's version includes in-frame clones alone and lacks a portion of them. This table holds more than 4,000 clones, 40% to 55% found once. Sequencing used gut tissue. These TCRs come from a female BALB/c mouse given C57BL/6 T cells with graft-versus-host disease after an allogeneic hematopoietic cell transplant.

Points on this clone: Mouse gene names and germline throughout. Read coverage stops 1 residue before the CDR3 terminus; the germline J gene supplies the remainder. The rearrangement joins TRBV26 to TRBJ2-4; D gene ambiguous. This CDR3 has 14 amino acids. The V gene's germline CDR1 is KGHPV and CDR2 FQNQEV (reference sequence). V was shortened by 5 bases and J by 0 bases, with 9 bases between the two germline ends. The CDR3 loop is CASSFSTSQNTLYF. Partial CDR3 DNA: TGTGCCAGCAGTTTCTCAACTAGTCAAAACACCTTGTAC.

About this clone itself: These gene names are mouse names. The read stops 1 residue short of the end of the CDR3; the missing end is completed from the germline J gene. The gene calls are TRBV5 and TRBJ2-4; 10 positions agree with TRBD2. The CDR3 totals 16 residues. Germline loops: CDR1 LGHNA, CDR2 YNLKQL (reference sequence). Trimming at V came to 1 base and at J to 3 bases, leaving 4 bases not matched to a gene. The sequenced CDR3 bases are TGTGCCAGCAGCCAAGTCTGGGGGGGCGCCCAAAACACCTTGTAC. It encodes CASSQVWGGAQNTLY. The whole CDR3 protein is CASSQVWGGAQNTLYF.